The rows below give T cell receptor beta chains drawn from one sample of a study of blood T cell repertoires in COVID-19. Assay: immunoSEQ multiplex PCR; the TCRdb copy retains only in-frame clones and omits some. The table lists under 300,000 clones, 65% to 85% of them singletons. What was sequenced was peripheral blood. These TCRs come from a human donor in a cohort sampled during active COVID-19. Each CDR3 is given with its conserved first and last residue. Fields, in order: clone size, D gene, J gene, V gene, CDR3 protein, CDR3 DNA. A D gene is named only where the DNA matches it firmly. The listing skips clone size in some rows; elsewhere it reads once, few, many or a size class.

NA,NA,TRBJ1-1,TRBV30,CAWSQGQNTEAFF,TGTGCCTGGAGCCAGGGACAAAACACTGAAGCTTTCTTT
NA,NA,TRBJ2-5,TRBV19,CASSSLGQTQETQYF,TGTGCCAGTAGTTCCCTTGGACAGACGCAAGAGACCCAGTACTTC
few,NA,TRBJ2-5,TRBV5-1,CASHEAGPEETQYF,TGCGCCAGCCATGAAGCGGGCCCGGAGGAGACCCAGTACTTC
NA,TRBD1,TRBJ1-2,TRBV19,CASKEGTGVLRYTF,TGTGCCAGTAAAGAGGGGACAGGGGTCCTACGCTACACCTTC
NA,TRBD1,TRBJ2-7,TRBV5-1,CASRDRVTAYEQYF,TGCGCCAGCAGGGACAGGGTAACAGCCTACGAGCAGTACTTC
few,TRBD1,TRBJ1-2,TRBV19,CASSSTGGYGYTF,TGTGCCAGTAGCTCGACAGGGGGCTATGGCTACACCTTC
few,TRBD1,TRBJ1-5,TRBV4-1,CASSQVRQGKRNQPQHF,TGCGCCAGCAGCCAAGTTCGACAGGGAAAAAGGAATCAGCCCCAGCATTTT
NA,NA,TRBJ2-7,TRBV10-3,CAVAERVINEQYF,TGTGCCGTCGCTGAGCGGGTTATCAACGAGCAGTACTTC
NA,NA,TRBJ1-5,TRBV19,CASKALGNQPQHF,TGTGCCAGTAAGGCACTAGGCAATCAGCCCCAGCATTTT
NA,NA,TRBJ2-2,TRBV29-1,CSALSQGNTGELFF,TGCAGCGCTTTATCACAGGGGAACACCGGGGAGCTGTTTTTT
NA,NA,TRBJ1-5,TRBV7-2,CASSLALAGNQPQHF,TGTGCCAGCAGCTTAGCGCTTGCAGGTAATCAGCCCCAGCATTTT
NA,TRBD2,TRBJ2-1,TRBV28,CASSLSKRGVFREQFF,TGTGCCAGCAGTTTATCTAAGCGGGGGGTCTTTCGAGAGCAGTTCTTC
NA,TRBD1,TRBJ1-2,TRBV9,CASSVEGAGYTF,TGTGCCAGCAGCGTAGAGGGGGCCGGCTACACCTTC
NA,NA,TRBJ1-2,TRBV28,CASSLLGGSGYTF,TGTGCCAGCAGTTTATTGGGGGGAAGCGGCTACACCTTC
NA,NA,TRBJ2-3,TRBV6-5,CASSASEGGTQYF,TGTGCCAGCAGCGCCAGTGAGGGAGGTACGCAGTATTTT
NA,TRBD1,TRBJ1-1,TRBV5-4,CASRRQGVNTEAFF,TGTGCCAGCAGGCGACAGGGGGTGAACACTGAAGCTTTCTTT
NA,NA,TRBJ1-1,TRBV9,CASSAQGGHQLMNTEAFF,TGTGCCAGCAGCGCCCAGGGTGGACACCAACTTATGAACACTGAAGCTTTCTTT
many,NA,TRBJ2-3,TRBV5-4,CASSYMDSTDTQYF,TGTGCCAGCAGCTATATGGACTCCACAGATACGCAGTATTTT
NA,NA,TRBJ1-1,TRBV19,CASSIGPGNTEAFF,TGTGCCAGTAGTATAGGTCCGGGGAACACTGAAGCTTTCTTT
NA,TRBD1,TRBJ1-6,TRBV30,CAWSPGTGYSPLHF,TGTGCCTGGAGTCCCGGGACAGGATATTCACCCCTCCACTTT
once,NA,TRBJ1-5,TRBV19,CASRPSEVAQPQHF,TGTGCCAGTAGGCCGAGTGAGGTGGCTCAGCCCCAGCATTTT
NA,NA,TRBJ1-4,TRBV19,CASSRVTNEKLFF,TGTGCCAGTAGTAGAGTAACTAATGAAAAACTGTTTTTT
NA,NA,TRBJ2-7,TRBV4-1,CASSRSVQGGYEQYF,TGCGCCAGCAGCCGTTCCGTGCAGGGTGGCTACGAGCAGTACTTC
NA,TRBD2,TRBJ2-1,TRBV7-2,CASRHRGTSGRSGRGEQFF,TGTGCCAGCAGGCACCGTGGGACTAGCGGGAGGTCAGGGAGAGGTGAGCAGTTCTTC
NA,NA,TRBJ2-7,TRBV10-3,CAISAVSSRWQYF,TGTGCCATCAGCGCGGTTAGTTCACGATGGCAGTACTTC
NA,TRBD1,TRBJ1-2,TRBV10-3,CAISKTGSAYGYTF,TGTGCCATCAGTAAGACAGGGTCGGCCTATGGCTACACCTTC
few,NA,TRBJ2-5,TRBV30,CAWKVWRGDPETQYF,TGTGCCTGGAAGGTGTGGCGTGGAGATCCAGAGACCCAGTACTTC
NA,TRBD1,TRBJ2-7,TRBV19,CASSTRQGASSEQYF,TGTGCCAGTAGTACTCGACAGGGGGCGAGCTCCGAGCAGTACTTC
NA,NA,TRBJ2-1,TRBV5-4,CASSLVGADNEQFF,TGTGCCAGCAGCCTCGTGGGAGCGGACAATGAGCAGTTCTTC
NA,NA,TRBJ2-1,TRBV11-2,CASSLGVSVNEQFF,TGTGCCAGCAGCTTAGGGGTCAGCGTCAATGAGCAGTTCTTC
NA,TRBD2,TRBJ2-3,TRBV3-1/TRBV3-2,CASSQRSGGADTQYF,TGTGCCAGCAGCCAAAGAAGCGGGGGGGCAGATACGCAGTATTTT
NA,NA,TRBJ1-2,TRBV10-3,CAISETPERNGYTF,TGTGCCATCAGCGAGACCCCAGAACGAAATGGCTACACCTTC
NA,TRBD1,TRBJ2-3,TRBV11-3,CASSPYGQGTDTQYF,TGTGCCAGCAGCCCCTACGGACAGGGAACAGATACGCAGTATTTT
NA,NA,TRBJ2-2,TRBV11-2,CASSLVQGSTGELFF,TGTGCCAGCAGCTTAGTTCAGGGGAGCACCGGGGAGCTGTTTTTT
NA,TRBD2,TRBJ2-3,TRBV18,CASSSLAGGADTQYF,TGTGCCAGCTCATCTCTAGCGGGAGGCGCAGATACGCAGTATTTT
NA,TRBD1,TRBJ2-6,TRBV5-4,CATTGGRRGSGANVLTF,TGTGCCACCACAGGGGGCAGGAGAGGGTCTGGGGCCAACGTCCTGACTTTC
once,NA,TRBJ1-1,TRBV7-9,CASSPQQVPNTEAFF,TGTGCCAGCAGCCCCCAGCAGGTACCGAACACTGAAGCTTTCTTT
NA,NA,TRBJ2-3,TRBV15,CATSRGQVTDTQYF,TGTGCCACCTCCCGGGGACAAGTCACAGATACGCAGTATTTT
few,NA,TRBJ2-7,TRBV3-1/TRBV3-2,CASSPLDRAYEQYF,TGTGCCAGCAGCCCCCTGGACAGAGCCTACGAGCAGTACTTC
NA,NA,TRBJ1-4,TRBV4-1,CASSPRGGSNEKLFF,TGCGCCAGCAGCCCCCGTGGAGGGAGTAATGAAAAACTGTTTTTT
NA,TRBD1,TRBJ1-4,TRBV6-5,CASSYRGGNEKLFF,TGTGCCAGCAGCTACAGGGGCGGTAATGAAAAACTGTTTTTT
NA,TRBD1,TRBJ2-2,TRBV7-6,CASSYRGAQPGQTNTGELFF,TGTGCCAGCAGCTATAGGGGCGCGCAGCCGGGACAGACTAACACCGGGGAGCTGTTTTTT
NA,TRBD2,TRBJ2-1,TRBV5-4,CASSYKPGTSGRADEQFF,TGTGCCAGCAGCTATAAACCCGGGACTAGCGGGAGGGCCGATGAGCAGTTCTTC
NA,NA,TRBJ1-5,TRBV27,CASSYAATDNQPQHF,TGTGCCAGCAGTTACGCTGCGACAGACAATCAGCCCCAGCATTTT
NA,NA,TRBJ2-1,TRBV18,CASSPPGGYSYNEQFF,TGTGCCAGCTCACCACCGGGCGGGTATTCCTACAATGAGCAGTTCTTC
NA,NA,TRBJ1-2,TRBV5-1,CASSLATRGYYGYTF,TGCGCCAGCAGCTTGGCCACAAGGGGCTATTATGGCTACACCTTC
NA,NA,TRBJ2-1,TRBV7-9,CASSIAGIYNEQFF,TGTGCCAGCAGCATCGCGGGCATCTACAATGAGCAGTTCTTC
NA,NA,TRBJ1-6,TRBV5-6,CASSLGEEIYNSPLHF,TGTGCCAGCAGCTTGGGAGAGGAGATCTATAATTCACCCCTCCACTTT
NA,NA,TRBJ2-2,TRBV19,CASSAPGQNTGELFF,TGTGCCAGTAGTGCCCCGGGACAGAACACCGGGGAGCTGTTTTTT
NA,NA,TRBJ2-2,TRBV13,CASSFLSVGELFF,TGTGCCAGCAGCTTTCTTAGTGTCGGGGAGCTGTTTTTT
NA,NA,TRBJ2-3,TRBV11-1,CASSFRLGVADTQYF,TGTGCCAGCAGCTTTCGACTAGGGGTTGCAGATACGCAGTATTTT
NA,NA,TRBJ2-7,TRBV18,CASSPPTPGAYEQYF,TGTGCCAGCTCACCACCGACCCCAGGGGCCTACGAGCAGTACTTC
NA,TRBD1,TRBJ2-5,TRBV6-4,CASSRTGGETQYF,TGTGCCAGCAGCAGGACAGGGGGGGAGACCCAGTACTTC
few,TRBD1,TRBJ1-4,TRBV28,CASSSPGTGRQEKLFF,TGTGCCAGCAGTTCCCCCGGGACAGGGAGGCAGGAAAAACTGTTTTTT
NA,TRBD2,TRBJ2-1,TRBV11-2,CASSTSGLGNEQFF,TGTGCCAGCAGCACTAGCGGCTTAGGGAATGAGCAGTTCTTC